This TCR beta chain was retrieved from a study of CXCR3-negative and CXCR3-positive naive CD8 T cells. TRB cDNA was prepared as libraries by UMI-labeled 5' RACE. TCRdb derives one entry per CDR3 protein from the 5' RACE reads, leaving out DNA. The listing contains roughly 110,000 distinct CDR3 sequences. The sorter processed each CD8+ T cell subset in triplicate at some 330,000 cells apiece. CD45RO-CCR7+CD27+CD95- was the phenotype of naive CD8+ T cells. General observations from the study: A higher hydrophobicity marked the TRB CDR3s of CXCR3-positive naive cells versus CXCR3-negative naive cells. In both naive subsets diversity was comparably high, whereas memory CD8+ cells showed much lower diversity.

Regarding this clonotype: Its antigen is unidentified.

Sequencing was performed on naive CXCR3+ CD8+ T cells from blood. Subset described: CD45RO-CCR7+CD27+CD95- naive CD8+ T cells expressing CXCR3 (TNR3+). This clonotype was sampled from a human donor in good health. Some clones in this sample may be carry-over from other donors' samples.

The CDR3 is CASSLSWGANQPQHF. V gene TRBV27 combines with J gene TRBJ1-5; the D call from TCRdb, TRBD1, cannot be confirmed without DNA. The CDR3 covers 15 residues. Germline values: CDR1 MNHEY, CDR2 SMNVEV (reference sequence).